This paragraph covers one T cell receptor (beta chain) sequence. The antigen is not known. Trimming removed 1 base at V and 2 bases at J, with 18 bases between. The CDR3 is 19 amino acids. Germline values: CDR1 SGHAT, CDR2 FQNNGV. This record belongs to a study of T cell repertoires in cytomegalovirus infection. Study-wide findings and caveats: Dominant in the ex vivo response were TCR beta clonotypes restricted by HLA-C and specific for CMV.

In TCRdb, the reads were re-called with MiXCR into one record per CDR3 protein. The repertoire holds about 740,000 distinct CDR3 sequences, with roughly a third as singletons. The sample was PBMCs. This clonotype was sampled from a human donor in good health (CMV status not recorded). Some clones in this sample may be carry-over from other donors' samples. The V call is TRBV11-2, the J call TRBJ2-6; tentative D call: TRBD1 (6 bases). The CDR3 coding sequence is TGTGCCAGCAGCTTAGGTCGGGACACAGACTTGACTGGGGCCAACGTCCTGACTTTC. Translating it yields CASSLGRDTDLTGANVLTF.